Listed below are T cell receptor beta chains from one sample, sequenced in a study of control samples from healthy donors and cancer patients. Sequencing was performed with immunoSEQ multiplex PCR; in TCRdb, only in-frame clones are kept and a portion is missing. The sample consists of some 120,000 clones, around 87% of them appearing once. Material: blood. These receptors all come from a man aged 55 to 70 in good health. The CDR3 runs from the conserved cysteine through the conserved F or W. D genes are given only for firm matches. Only some rows state a clone size, as once, few, many or a class for expanded clones.

d_gene | j_gene | abundance | v_gene | CDR3aa | CDR3nt
- | TRBJ2-2 | once | TRBV19 | CASKLARARGNTGELFF | TGTGCCAGTAAACTAGCTAGAGCGAGGGGGAACACCGGGGAGCTGTTTTTT
- | TRBJ2-7 | - | TRBV28 | CASSLGIKDYEQYF | TGTGCCAGCAGTTTAGGTATCAAGGACTACGAGCAGTACTTC
- | TRBJ2-1 | - | TRBV5-1 | CASSSKLGPQGNNEQFF | TGCGCCAGCAGCTCAAAACTGGGACCCCAGGGGAACAATGAGCAGTTCTTC
TRBD1 | TRBJ1-1 | - | TRBV6-5 | CASRAIDRERTEAFF | TGTGCCAGCAGAGCCATAGACAGGGAGAGAACTGAAGCTTTCTTT
- | TRBJ1-6 | - | TRBV28 | CASSLSYGLGMNSPLHF | TGTGCCAGCAGTTTATCATACGGACTGGGGATGAATTCACCCCTCCACTTT
TRBD1 | TRBJ1-2 | once | TRBV27 | CASSLWGDRANYGYTF | TGTGCCAGCAGTTTATGGGGGGACAGGGCTAACTATGGCTACACCTTC
- | TRBJ1-1 | - | TRBV28 | CASSRTDPASAFF | TGTGCCAGCAGTCGCACCGACCCAGCTTCCGCTTTCTTT
- | TRBJ2-2 | - | TRBV7-2 | CASSAGQVNAGELFF | TGTGCCAGCAGCGCAGGCCAGGTTAACGCCGGGGAGCTGTTTTTT
- | TRBJ2-2 | - | TRBV11-1 | CASSLNGGVRGELFF | TGTGCCAGCAGCTTGAACGGGGGTGTCCGCGGGGAGCTGTTTTTT
- | TRBJ1-5 | - | TRBV28 | CASGVGVQPQHF | TGTGCCAGCGGGGTCGGGGTTCAGCCCCAGCATTTT
- | TRBJ2-3 | - | TRBV6-6 | CASSRRPGQGNTDTQYF | TGTGCCAGCAGTCGTAGGCCGGGCCAGGGGAACACAGATACGCAGTATTTT
TRBD1 | TRBJ2-2 | - | TRBV19 | CASSMVRTGWTGELFF | TGTGCCAGTAGTATGGTGCGGACAGGGTGGACCGGGGAGCTGTTTTTT
- | TRBJ1-1 | once | TRBV28 | CASSSYRGARTTEAFF | TGTGCCAGCAGTTCATACCGGGGGGCTCGGACCACTGAAGCTTTCTTT